This T cell receptor (beta chain) was identified during a study of CD4 T cells in relation to SARS-CoV-2 and coronaviruses. CD4+ T cells from unexposed donors were obtained before the COVID-19 pandemic (2011-2018). Isolation of CD4+ T cells took place after less than 13 days in culture. This clone has only a few counts. What it recognizes is unknown. V was shortened by 0 bases and J by 1 base, with 9 bases between the two germline ends. Germline lookup yields CDR1 LGHNA and CDR2 YNFKEQ. CDR3 length equals 15 residues. Only in-frame clones appear in the TCRdb table, and some are missing; sequencing was by immunoSEQ multiplex PCR. Of 15,000 to 20,000 clones in the sample, about 80% were seen once.

The V call is TRBV4-2, the J call TRBJ2-5; D gene ambiguous. Sequencing was carried out using CD4+ T cells from PBMCs, cultured in vitro. The clonotype was recovered from a human donor in good health. CDR3 coding DNA: TGTGCCAGCAGCCAAGATTACGGCGGCCAAGAGACCCAGTACTTC. Translated: CASSQDYGGQETQYF.